This entry features one TCR beta chain sequence. Trimming cost V 2 bases and J 2 bases, with 19 bases left between them. Per the germline V gene, CDR1 is MGHRA and CDR2 is YSYEKL. The CDR3 runs to 17 residues. The sample originates from a study of cytomegalovirus exposure and HLA in healthy donors. Study-wide context: Unique TCRs from HLA-typed donors, 70 million to 85 million of them, were held in an early data release.

The PCR ran on 60 Vbeta and 13 Jbeta primers. Profiling relied on immunoSEQ multiplex PCR, and the TCRdb table lists in-frame clones only, not all of them. This sample has about 100,000 clones; roughly three fifths occur once, and the top ten carry 3.5% to 4%. Sequencing input: PBMCs. The sequence was collected from a man aged 25-45 years in good health and CMV-seropositive. The genes are TRBV4-1 and TRBJ2-7; weak D call: TRBD1 (6 bases). The CDR3 DNA is TGCGCCAGCAGCCAAAGTTTTGTACGCAGGGGTGCCTACGAGCAGTACTTC. This encodes CASSQSFVRRGAYEQYF.